The 22 T cell receptor beta chains below were found in one sample sequenced in a study of cytomegalovirus exposure and HLA in healthy donors. In the PCR, 60 Vbeta and 13 Jbeta primers were used. Here immunoSEQ multiplex PCR was the method, and the copy in TCRdb shows in-frame clones only, minus some. In the table there are some 160,000 clones, over 75% of which are singletons. The sample comprised PBMCs. These receptors all stem from a woman in her forties or fifties in good health and CMV-seronegative.

The chain combines TRBV5-1 with TRBJ2-7; the D gene is possibly TRBD1 (5 bases). The length of the CDR3 is 14 residues. Germline V gives CDR1 SGHRS, CDR2 YFSETQ. V was shortened by 2 bases and J by 4 bases, with 13 bases between the two germline ends. CDR3 nucleotide sequence: TGCGCCAGCAGCTTAGATCAGGGATCGTACGAGCAGTACTTC. This encodes CASSLDQGSYEQYF.

The chain carries TRBV28 and TRBJ1-2; D not resolved. The V and J ends lost 7 bases and 4 bases respectively, with 13 bases between them. CDR1 and CDR2 (germline): MDHEN, SYDVKM. This CDR3 comprises 13 residues. The CDR3 bases are TGTGCCAGCACTCAGGAATCCATCTATGGCTACACCTTC. Its protein product is CASTQESIYGYTF.

J is TRBJ1-1 and V is TRBV6-5; 7 nucleotides line up with TRBD1. Per the germline V gene, CDR1 is MNHEY and CDR2 is SVGAGI. Unmatched junction bases numbered 6, after V lost 6 bases and J lost 2 bases. The CDR3 is made up of 14 amino acids. In DNA form, the CDR3 reads TGTGCCAGCAGCCCGGGACAGATAAACACTGAAGCTTTCTTT. Translating it yields CASSPGQINTEAFF.

The chain carries TRBV9 and TRBJ2-2, with a weak D call TRBD1 (5 bases). Looked up from germline, CDR1 is SGDLS and CDR2 is YYNGEE. The CDR3 extends over 15 amino acids. Trimming removed 2 bases from V and 6 bases from J, with 14 bases in between. The CDR3, as DNA: TGTGCCAGCAGCGTTGCCCAGGGTATCCCCGGGGAGCTGTTTTTT. This gives the protein CASSVAQGIPGELFF.

This sequence joins TRBV1 and TRBJ2-2; the table assigns TRBD1, which was not confirmed against the DNA. TRBV1 is an annotated pseudogene. The CDR3 loop spans 16 amino acids. The CDR3 nucleotides are TGCACCAGCAGCCAAGGCCCGGGACAAAACACCGGGGAGCTGTTTTTT. Translating it yields CTSSQGPGQNTGELFF.

The chain employs TRBV6-1 and TRBJ2-3; the match to TRBD2 covers 11 bases. The CDR3 extends over 17 amino acids. Germline loops: CDR1 MNHNS, CDR2 SASEGT. V shed 1 base, J shed 2 bases, and the junction held 5 bases outside the gene matches. Here the CDR3 reads CASSEGVAGGLTDTQYF. CDR3 coding DNA: TGTGCCAGCAGTGAAGGGGTAGCGGGAGGGCTCACAGATACGCAGTATTTT.

The J gene is TRBJ2-3, the V gene TRBV9; 9 bases fit TRBD2. The CDR3 has 17 amino acids. CDR1 is SGDLS and CDR2 is YYNGEE in the germline V gene. V lost 0 bases to trimming and J lost 4 bases; unmatched junction nucleotides: 9. This chain's CDR3 is CASSVELAGVGADTQYF. CDR3 nucleotide sequence: TGTGCCAGCAGCGTAGAATTAGCGGGAGTTGGCGCAGATACGCAGTATTTT.

The CDR3 region has the DNA TGTGCCAGCAGTAAGACAGGGGGAGACACTGAAGCTTTCTTT. It translates to CASSKTGGDTEAFF. The V gene is TRBV6-1, the J gene TRBJ1-1; 9 positions match TRBD1. The germline V gene encodes CDR1 MNHNS and CDR2 SASEGT. The length of the CDR3 is 14 residues. With V trimmed by 5 bases and J by 3 bases, 4 bases remained unmatched.

The chain couples TRBV5-1 to TRBJ2-3; 7 bases are a match to TRBD1. The V segment lost 2 bases and the J segment 6 bases; nucleotides outside the gene matches: 6. This CDR3 is built from 14 residues. From germline, CDR1 is SGHRS and CDR2 YFSETQ. The CDR3 nucleotides read TGCGCCAGCAGCTTCGCGACAGGGAGTGATACGCAGTATTTT. It translates to CASSFATGSDTQYF.

This sequence joins TRBV5-1 and TRBJ2-5, with TRBD2 as a possible D gene (6 bases). Germline V lookup: CDR1 SGHRS, CDR2 YFSETQ. V was trimmed by 7 bases and J by 3 bases, leaving 13 bases between them. The CDR3 spans 13 residues. The CDR3 DNA follows: TGCGCCAGCGCGGGACTGGATAAAGAGACCCAGTACTTC. This codes for CASAGLDKETQYF. The entire variable domain, with the rest obtained from reference TRBV5-1 and TRBJ2-5, is as follows: KAGVTQTPRYLIKTRGQQVTLSCSPISGHRSVSWYQQTPGQGLQFLFEYFSETQRNKGNFPGRFSGRQFSNSRSEMNVSTLELGDSALYLCASAGLDKETQYFGPGTRLLVL.

The chain has TRBV6-1 and TRBJ1-3; D is unclear. Germline CDR1 reads MNHNS; CDR2 reads SASEGT. The CDR3 spans 16 residues. Deletions cut 2 bases from V and 0 bases from J, with 11 bases between. The CDR3 region has the DNA TGTGCCAGCAGTGAATTAAAGCTGGTCTCTGGAAACACCATATATTTT. Residues: CASSELKLVSGNTIYF.

This clone was recorded a few times. This chain uses TRBV4-1 with TRBJ2-7; a possible D gene is TRBD2 (5 bases). The CDR3 contains 15 residues. V was pared by 8 bases and J by 2 bases, with 19 bases between. Per the germline V gene, CDR1 is MGHRA and CDR2 is YSYEKL. The CDR3 protein is CASGRTEGPPYEQYF. Written as DNA, the CDR3 is TGCGCCAGCGGCAGGACTGAGGGCCCCCCCTACGAGCAGTACTTC.

V usage is TRBV6-5 and J usage is TRBJ2-5; D is ambiguous. The tail of the sequence fits TRBJ2-7 better, so the J call may be wrong. Germline CDR1 MNHEY, CDR2 SVGAGI. The CDR3 loop spans 14 amino acids. The CDR3 DNA is TGTGCCAGCAGTTACACCACTCGGAGCTACGAGCAGTACTTC. The encoded protein is CASSYTTRSYEQYF.

This clone has just a few counts. The chain carries TRBV2 and TRBJ1-1; no clear D. In germline, CDR1 is SNHLY, CDR2 FYNNEI. This CDR3 spans 14 amino acids. The V gene lost 0 bases and the J gene lost 5 bases, with 10 bases spanning the gap. This chain's CDR3 is CASSEAPGRTEAFF. In DNA, the CDR3 is TGTGCCAGCAGTGAAGCCCCGGGGAGAACTGAAGCTTTCTTT.

This chain joins TRBV14 and TRBJ2-5; D ambiguous. The CDR3 covers 13 residues. V lost 1 base to trimming and J lost 5 bases, with 8 bases between them. Germline CDR1 SGHDN, CDR2 FVKESK. CDR3 sequence reads: CASSQGQVETQYF. In DNA, the CDR3 is TGTGCCAGCAGCCAAGGCCAGGTTGAGACCCAGTACTTC.

A few counts support this clone. V is TRBV5-3 and J is TRBJ2-7, with a possible D match to TRBD2 (6 bases). TRBV5-3 falls under the ORF class, with uncertain function. This CDR3 comprises 16 residues. V was shortened by 4 bases and J by 1 base, with 18 bases between the two germline ends. For the CDR3, the DNA is TGTGCCAGAAGCACCGAGACCCGGGCGGGATCCTACGAGCAGTACTTC. Encoded protein: CARSTETRAGSYEQYF.

The chain uses TRBV10-3 and TRBJ2-4; D remains unclear. The CDR3 loop spans 12 amino acids. V lost 0 bases and J 12 bases, leaving 9 bases between the germline ends. Germline CDR1 is ENHRY and CDR2 is SYGVKD. The chain's CDR3 is CAISESSGTQYF. CDR3 sequence (DNA): TGTGCCATCAGTGAGTCCTCGGGTACTCAGTACTTC.

V gene TRBV7-2 combines with J gene TRBJ2-2; 7 positions match TRBD2. The V gene's germline CDR1 is SGHTA and CDR2 FQGNSA. CDR3 length: 17 amino acids. J was trimmed by 2 bases and V by 5 bases; bases with no gene match: 11. The CDR3 nucleotides are TGTGCCAGCAGCCCTCCCGGACTAGTCTTAAACACCGGGGAGCTGTTTTTT. Translation gives CASSPPGLVLNTGELFF.

V gene TRBV5-1 combines with J gene TRBJ2-2, with TRBD2 matching 8 bases. Germline V gene sequence: CDR1 SGHRS, CDR2 YFSETQ. V shed 4 bases and J 4 bases; nucleotides not matched to a gene: 9. There are 16 residues in the CDR3. The CDR3 loop is CASSKVGGDGTGELFF. In nucleotides, the CDR3 is TGCGCCAGCAGCAAGGTCGGGGGGGATGGCACCGGGGAGCTGTTTTTT. Filled out from reference TRBV5-1 and TRBJ2-2, the complete variable domain reads KAGVTQTPRYLIKTRGQQVTLSCSPISGHRSVSWYQQTPGQGLQFLFEYFSETQRNKGNFPGRFSGRQFSNSRSEMNVSTLELGDSALYLCASSKVGGDGTGELFFGEGSRLTVL.

In DNA, the CDR3 is TGTGCCAGCAGCCCGGCGGACAACTCCTACAATGAGCAGTTCTTC. Protein sequence: CASSPADNSYNEQFF. This chain links TRBV28 with TRBJ2-1, with a weak D call TRBD1 (5 bases). There are 15 residues in the CDR3. Germline V gene lookup returns CDR1 MDHEN and CDR2 SYDVKM. Deletions cut 6 bases from V and 0 bases from J, with 12 bases between.

The gene calls are TRBV5-1 and TRBJ2-3; 10 nucleotides line up with TRBD1. Trimming removed 0 bases from V and 6 bases from J; junction bases left unmatched: 4. CDR1 and CDR2 (germline): SGHRS, YFSETQ. The CDR3 totals 15 residues. The CDR3, as DNA: TGCGCCAGCAGCTTGGAGGGACAGGGGCGGGATACGCAGTATTTT. Its translation is CASSLEGQGRDTQYF.

The chain combines TRBV4-1 with TRBJ2-7; perhaps TRBD2 as D (5 bases). V gave up 4 bases and J gave up 3 bases, with 16 bases separating them. This CDR3 region has 15 residues. Germline assignment: CDR1 MGHRA and CDR2 YSYEKL. The CDR3 protein is CASSPEGGRNYEQYF. CDR3 coding DNA: TGCGCCAGCAGCCCCGAAGGAGGCCGAAACTACGAGCAGTACTTC.